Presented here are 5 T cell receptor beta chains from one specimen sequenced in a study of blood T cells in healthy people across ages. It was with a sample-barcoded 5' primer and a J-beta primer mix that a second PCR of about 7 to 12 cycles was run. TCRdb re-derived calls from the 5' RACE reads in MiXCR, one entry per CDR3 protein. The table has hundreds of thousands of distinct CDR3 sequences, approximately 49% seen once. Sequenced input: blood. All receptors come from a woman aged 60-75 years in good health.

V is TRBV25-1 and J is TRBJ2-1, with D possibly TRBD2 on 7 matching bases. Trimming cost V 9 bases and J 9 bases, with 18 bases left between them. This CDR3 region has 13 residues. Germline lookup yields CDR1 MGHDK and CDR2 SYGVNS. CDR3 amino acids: CASEGGLAGEQFF. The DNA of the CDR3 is TGTGCCAGTGAGGGGGGGCTAGCAGGTGAGCAGTTCTTC.

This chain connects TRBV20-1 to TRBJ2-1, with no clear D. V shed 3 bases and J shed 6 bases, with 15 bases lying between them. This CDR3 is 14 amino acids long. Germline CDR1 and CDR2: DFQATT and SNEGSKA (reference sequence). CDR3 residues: CSARVSPALNEQFF. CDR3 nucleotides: TGCAGTGCTAGGGTATCACCGGCACTCAATGAGCAGTTCTTC.

The CDR3 DNA sequence: TGTGCCAGCGCCCGAACAACAGGGAATGGAGAAAAACTGTTTTTT. Its translation: CASARTTGNGEKLFF. J is TRBJ1-4 and V is TRBV28; D perhaps matches TRBD1 (6 bases). The CDR3 is 15 amino acids. The V gene's germline CDR1 is MDHEN and CDR2 SYDVKM. Trimming cost V 8 bases and J 8 bases, with 21 bases left between them. The whole variable domain, remainder taken from reference TRBV28 and TRBJ1-4, is DVKVTQSSRYLVKRTGEKVFLECVQDMDHENMFWYRQDPGLGLRLIYFSYDVKMKEKGDIPEGYSVSREKKERFSLILESASTNQTSMYLCASARTTGNGEKLFFGSGTQLSVL.

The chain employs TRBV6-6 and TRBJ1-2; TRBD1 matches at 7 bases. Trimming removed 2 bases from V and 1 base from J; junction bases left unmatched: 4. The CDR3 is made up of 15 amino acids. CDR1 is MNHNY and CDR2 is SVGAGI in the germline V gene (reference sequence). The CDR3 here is CASSYPRGINYGYTF. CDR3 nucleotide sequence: TGTGCCAGCAGTTACCCCAGGGGGATTAACTATGGCTACACCTTC.

The CDR3 DNA is TGTGCCAGCAGCTTACGCCCGGGACAGGGGGGACGAGGCTACACCTTC. Protein product: CASSLRPGQGGRGYTF. The chain recombines TRBV7-2 with TRBJ1-2; 11 nucleotides align to TRBD1. CDR3 length equals 16 residues. J was trimmed by 8 bases and V by 2 bases; bases with no gene match: 10. Germline loops: CDR1 SGHTA, CDR2 FQGNSA.